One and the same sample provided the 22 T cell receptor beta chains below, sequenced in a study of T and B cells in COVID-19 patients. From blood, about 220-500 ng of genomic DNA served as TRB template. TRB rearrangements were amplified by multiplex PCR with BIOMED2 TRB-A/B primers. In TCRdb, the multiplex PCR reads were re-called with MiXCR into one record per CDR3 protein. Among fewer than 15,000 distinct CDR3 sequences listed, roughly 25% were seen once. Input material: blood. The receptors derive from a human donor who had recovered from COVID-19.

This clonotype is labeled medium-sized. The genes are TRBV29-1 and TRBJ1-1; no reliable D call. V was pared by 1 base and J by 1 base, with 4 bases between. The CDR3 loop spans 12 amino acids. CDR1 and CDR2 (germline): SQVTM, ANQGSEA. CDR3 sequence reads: CSVEVTNTEAFF. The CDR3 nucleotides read TGCAGCGTTGAAGTCACGAACACTGAAGCTTTCTTT.

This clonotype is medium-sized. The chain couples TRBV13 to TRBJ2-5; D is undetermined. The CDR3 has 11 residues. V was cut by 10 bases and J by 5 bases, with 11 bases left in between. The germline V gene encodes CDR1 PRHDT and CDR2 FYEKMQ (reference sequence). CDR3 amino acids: CATSGGETQYF. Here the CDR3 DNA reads TGTGCCACCTCCGGTGGGGAGACCCAGTACTTC.

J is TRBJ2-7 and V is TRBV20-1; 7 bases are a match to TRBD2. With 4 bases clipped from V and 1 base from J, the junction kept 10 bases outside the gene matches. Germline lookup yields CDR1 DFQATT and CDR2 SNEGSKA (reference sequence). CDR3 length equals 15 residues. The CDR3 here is CSAMWGRGGSYEQYF. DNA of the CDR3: TGCAGTGCTATGTGGGGCCGCGGGGGTTCCTACGAGCAGTACTTC.

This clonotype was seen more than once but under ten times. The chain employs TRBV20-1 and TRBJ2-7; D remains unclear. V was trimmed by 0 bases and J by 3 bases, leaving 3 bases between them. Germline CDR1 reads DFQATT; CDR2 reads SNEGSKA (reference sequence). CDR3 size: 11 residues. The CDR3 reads CSARDGYEQYF. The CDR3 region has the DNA TGCAGTGCTAGAGATGGCTACGAGCAGTACTTC.

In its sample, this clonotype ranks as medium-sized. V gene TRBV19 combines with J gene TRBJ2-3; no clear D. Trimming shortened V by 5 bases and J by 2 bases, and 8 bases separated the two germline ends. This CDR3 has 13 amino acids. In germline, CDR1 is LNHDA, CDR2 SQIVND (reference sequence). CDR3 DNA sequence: TGTGCCAGTAGTCCAGGTAACACAGATACGCAGTATTTT. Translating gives CASSPGNTDTQYF.

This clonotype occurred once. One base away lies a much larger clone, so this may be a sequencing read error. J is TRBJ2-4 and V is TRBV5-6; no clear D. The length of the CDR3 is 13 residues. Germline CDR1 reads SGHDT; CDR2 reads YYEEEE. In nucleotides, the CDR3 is TGTGCCAGCGGCTTGAGAGTGGATAACATTCAGTACTTC. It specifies CASGLRVDNIQYF.

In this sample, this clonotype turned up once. The CDR3 protein is CASSLNGGPLVDEQFF. The CDR3 nucleotides are TGCGCCAGCAGCTTGAACGGGGGCCCCCTCGTCGATGAGCAGTTCTTC. J is TRBJ2-1 and V is TRBV5-1; D is possibly TRBD1 or TRBD2 (6 bases each). V was clipped by 1 base and J by 8 bases, with 19 bases between them. CDR1 is SGHRS, CDR2 YFSETQ, per germline. The CDR3 has 16 amino acids.

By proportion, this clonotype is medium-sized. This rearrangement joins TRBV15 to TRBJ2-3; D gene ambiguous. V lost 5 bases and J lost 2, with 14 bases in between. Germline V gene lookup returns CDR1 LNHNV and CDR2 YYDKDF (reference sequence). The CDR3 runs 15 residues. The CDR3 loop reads CATSSRRGFTDTQYF. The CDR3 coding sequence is TGTGCCACCAGCTCCCGTCGAGGATTCACAGATACGCAGTATTTT.

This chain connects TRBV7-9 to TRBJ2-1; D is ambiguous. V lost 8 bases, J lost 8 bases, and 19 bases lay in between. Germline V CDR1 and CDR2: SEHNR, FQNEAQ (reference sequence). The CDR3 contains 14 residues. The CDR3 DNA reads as TGTGCCAGCGGCTCTCGGTCCTACGCGCATGAGCAGTTCTTC. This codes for CASGSRSYAHEQFF. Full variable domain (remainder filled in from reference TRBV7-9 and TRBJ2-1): DTGVSQNPRHKITKRGQNVTFRCDPISEHNRLYWYRQTLGQGPEFLTYFQNEAQLEKSRLLSDRFSAERPKGSFSTLEIQRTEQGDSAMYLCASGSRSYAHEQFFGPGTRLTVL.

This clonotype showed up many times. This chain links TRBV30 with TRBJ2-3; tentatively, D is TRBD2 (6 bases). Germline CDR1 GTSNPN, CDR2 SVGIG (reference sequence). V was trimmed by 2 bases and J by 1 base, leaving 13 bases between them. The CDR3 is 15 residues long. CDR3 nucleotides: TGTGCCTGGAGTAACGGCGGGGCAGGCACAGATACGCAGTATTTT. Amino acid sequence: CAWSNGGAGTDTQYF.

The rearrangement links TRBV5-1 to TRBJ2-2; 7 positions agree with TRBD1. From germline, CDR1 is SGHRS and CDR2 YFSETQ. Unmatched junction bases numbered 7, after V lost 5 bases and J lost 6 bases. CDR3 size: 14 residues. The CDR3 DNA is TGCGCCAGCAGAAGTGACAGGGCCGCCGGGGAGCTGTTTTTT. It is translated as CASRSDRAAGELFF.

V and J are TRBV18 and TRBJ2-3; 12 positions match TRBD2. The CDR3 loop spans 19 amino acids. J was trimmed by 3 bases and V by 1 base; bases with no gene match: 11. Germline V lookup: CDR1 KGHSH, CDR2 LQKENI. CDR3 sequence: CASSPQIPSGRAQTDTQYF. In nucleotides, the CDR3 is TGTGCCAGCTCACCACAAATCCCTAGCGGGAGGGCCCAAACAGATACGCAGTATTTT.

The CDR3 bases are TGCGCCAGCAGCTTGGAAGGTCCTAGCGGGAGCTACACAGATACGCAGTATTTT. It is translated as CASSLEGPSGSYTDTQYF. The chain combines TRBV5-1 with TRBJ2-3; 10 positions match TRBD2. In germline, CDR1 is SGHRS, CDR2 YFSETQ. The CDR3 covers 18 residues. Trimming at V came to 0 bases and at J to 2 bases, leaving 9 bases not matched to a gene.

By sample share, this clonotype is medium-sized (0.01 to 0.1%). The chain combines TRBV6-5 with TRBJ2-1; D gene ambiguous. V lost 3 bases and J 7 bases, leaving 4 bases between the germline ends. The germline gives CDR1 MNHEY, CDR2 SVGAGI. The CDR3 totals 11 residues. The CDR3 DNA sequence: TGTGCCAGCAGTTATCAAAATGAGCAGTTCTTC. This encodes CASSYQNEQFF.

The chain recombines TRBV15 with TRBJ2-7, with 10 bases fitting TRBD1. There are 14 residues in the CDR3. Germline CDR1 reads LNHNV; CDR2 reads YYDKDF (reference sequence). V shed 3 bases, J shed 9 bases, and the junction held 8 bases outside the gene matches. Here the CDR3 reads CATSSSGTGERQYF. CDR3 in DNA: TGTGCCACCAGCAGCTCCGGGACAGGGGAGAGGCAGTACTTC.

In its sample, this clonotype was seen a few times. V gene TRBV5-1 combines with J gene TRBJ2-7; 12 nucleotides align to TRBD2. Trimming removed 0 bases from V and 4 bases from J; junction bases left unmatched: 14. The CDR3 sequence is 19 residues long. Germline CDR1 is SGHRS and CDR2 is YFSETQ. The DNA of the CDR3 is TGCGCCAGCAGCTTGGAGGGCACACAAAGACTAGCGGGGGAGTACGAGCAGTACTTC. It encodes CASSLEGTQRLAGEYEQYF.

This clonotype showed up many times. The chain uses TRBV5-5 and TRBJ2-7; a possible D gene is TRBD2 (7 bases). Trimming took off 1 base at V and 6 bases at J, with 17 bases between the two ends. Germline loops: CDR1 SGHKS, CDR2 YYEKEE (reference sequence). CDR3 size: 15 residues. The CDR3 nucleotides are TGTGCCAGCAGCTTGCGGTCGGGGGGCCAACCCGAGCAGTACTTC. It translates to CASSLRSGGQPEQYF.

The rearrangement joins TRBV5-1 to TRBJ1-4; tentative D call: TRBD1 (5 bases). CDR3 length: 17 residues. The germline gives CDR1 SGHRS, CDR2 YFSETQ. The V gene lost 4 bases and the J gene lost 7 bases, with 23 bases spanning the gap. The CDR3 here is CASSKTQGPGGSEKLFF. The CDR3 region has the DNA TGCGCCAGCAGCAAAACCCAGGGCCCGGGGGGTAGTGAAAAACTGTTTTTT.

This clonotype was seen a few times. The chain's CDR3 is CASSTGQHSGNTIYF. For the CDR3, the DNA is TGCGCCAGCAGCACCGGACAGCACTCTGGAAACACCATATATTTT. V usage is TRBV5-1 and J usage is TRBJ1-3; D perhaps matches TRBD1 (6 bases). Deletions cut 4 bases from V and 0 bases from J, with 11 bases between. Germline V CDR1 and CDR2: SGHRS, YFSETQ. The CDR3 runs to 15 residues. Supplemented by reference TRBV5-1 and TRBJ1-3, the full variable domain reads KAGVTQTPRYLIKTRGQQVTLSCSPISGHRSVSWYQQTPGQGLQFLFEYFSETQRNKGNFPGRFSGRQFSNSRSEMNVSTLELGDSALYLCASSTGQHSGNTIYFGEGSWLTVV.

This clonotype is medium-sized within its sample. CDR3 amino acids: CAWSGPAGGPGNEQFF. DNA for the CDR3: TGTGCCTGGAGTGGGCCAGCGGGAGGGCCGGGAAATGAGCAGTTCTTC. The J gene is TRBJ2-1, the V gene TRBV30, with 10 bases lining up with TRBD2. The trim removed 1 base at V and 7 bases at J, leaving 10 bases unmatched. CDR3 length equals 16 residues. Germline V gene data show CDR1 as GTSNPN and CDR2 as SVGIG (reference sequence).

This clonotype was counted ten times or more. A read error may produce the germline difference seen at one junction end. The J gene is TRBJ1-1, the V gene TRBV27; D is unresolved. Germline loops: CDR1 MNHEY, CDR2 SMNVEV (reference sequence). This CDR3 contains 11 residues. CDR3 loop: CASSQGTGAFF. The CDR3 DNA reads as TGTGCCAGCAGCCAAGGAACTGGAGCTTTCTTT.

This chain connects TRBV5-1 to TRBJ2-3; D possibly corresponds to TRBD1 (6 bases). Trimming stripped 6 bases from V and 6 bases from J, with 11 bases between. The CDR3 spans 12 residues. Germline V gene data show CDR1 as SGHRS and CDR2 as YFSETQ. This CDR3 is CASKDSWDTQYF. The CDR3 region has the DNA TGCGCCAGCAAGGACAGCTGGGATACGCAGTATTTT.